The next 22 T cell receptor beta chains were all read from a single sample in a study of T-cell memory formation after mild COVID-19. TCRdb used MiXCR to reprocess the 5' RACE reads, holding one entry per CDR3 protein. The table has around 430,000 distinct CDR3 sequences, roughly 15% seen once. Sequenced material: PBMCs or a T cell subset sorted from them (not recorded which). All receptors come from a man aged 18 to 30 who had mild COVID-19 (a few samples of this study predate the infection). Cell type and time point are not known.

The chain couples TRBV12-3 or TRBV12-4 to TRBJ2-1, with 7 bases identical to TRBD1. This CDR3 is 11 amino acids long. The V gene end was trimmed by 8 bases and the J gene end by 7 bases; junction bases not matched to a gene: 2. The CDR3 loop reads CASLQGNEQFF. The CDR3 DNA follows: TGTGCCAGCCTACAGGGGAATGAGCAGTTCTTC.

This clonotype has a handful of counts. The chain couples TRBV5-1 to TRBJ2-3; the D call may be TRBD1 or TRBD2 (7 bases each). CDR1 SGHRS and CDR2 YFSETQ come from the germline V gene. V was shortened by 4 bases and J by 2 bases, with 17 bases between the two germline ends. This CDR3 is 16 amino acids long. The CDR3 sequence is CASSQRGGGVTDTQYF. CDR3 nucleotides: TGCGCCAGCAGCCAAAGGGGAGGGGGCGTCACAGATACGCAGTATTTT.

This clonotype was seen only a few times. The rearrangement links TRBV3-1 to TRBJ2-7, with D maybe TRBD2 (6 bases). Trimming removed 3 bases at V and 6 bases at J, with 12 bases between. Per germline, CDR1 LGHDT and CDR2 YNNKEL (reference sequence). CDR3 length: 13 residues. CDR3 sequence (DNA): TGTGCCAGCAGCCAGACTAGGCTCGGCGAGCAGTACGTC. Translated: CASSQTRLGEQYV.

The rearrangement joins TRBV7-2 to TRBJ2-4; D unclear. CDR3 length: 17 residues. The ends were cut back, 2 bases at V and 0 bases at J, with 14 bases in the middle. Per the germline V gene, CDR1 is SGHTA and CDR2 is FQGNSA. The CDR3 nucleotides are TGTGCCAGCAGCTTATGGTCCGTTTGGGTAGCCAAAAACATTCAGTACTTC. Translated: CASSLWSVWVAKNIQYF. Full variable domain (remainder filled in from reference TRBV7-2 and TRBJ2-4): GAGVSQSPSNKVTEKGKDVELRCDPISGHTALYWYRQSLGQGLEFLIYFQGNSAPDKSGLPSDRFSAERTGGSVSTLTIQRTQQEDSAVYLCASSLWSVWVAKNIQYFGAGTRLSVL.

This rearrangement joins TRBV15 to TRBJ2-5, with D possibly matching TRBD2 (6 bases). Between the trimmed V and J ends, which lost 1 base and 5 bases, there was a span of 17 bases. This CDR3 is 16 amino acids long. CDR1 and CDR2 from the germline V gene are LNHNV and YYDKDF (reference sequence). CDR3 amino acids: CATSRALGLMGETQYF. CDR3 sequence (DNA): TGTGCCACCAGCAGAGCATTGGGACTTATGGGGGAGACCCAGTACTTC.

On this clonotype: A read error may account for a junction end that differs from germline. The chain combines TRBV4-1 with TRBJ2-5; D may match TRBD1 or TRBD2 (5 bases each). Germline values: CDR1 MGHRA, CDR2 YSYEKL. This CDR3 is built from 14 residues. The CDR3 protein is CASSFTGTKDTQYF. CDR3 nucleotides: TGCGCCAGCAGCTTCACCGGGACGAAAGATACCCAGTACTTC.

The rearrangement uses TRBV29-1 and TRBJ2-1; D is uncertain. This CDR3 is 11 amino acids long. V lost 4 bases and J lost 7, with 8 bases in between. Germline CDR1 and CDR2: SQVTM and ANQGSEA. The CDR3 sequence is CSVVPENEQFF. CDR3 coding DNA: TGCAGCGTTGTTCCGGAGAATGAGCAGTTCTTC.

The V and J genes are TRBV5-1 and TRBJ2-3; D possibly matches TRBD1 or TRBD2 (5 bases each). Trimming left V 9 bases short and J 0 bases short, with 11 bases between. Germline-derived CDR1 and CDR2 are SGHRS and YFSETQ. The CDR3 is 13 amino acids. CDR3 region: CATGTLSTDTQYF. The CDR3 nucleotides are TGCGCCACCGGGACCCTCAGCACAGATACGCAGTATTTT.

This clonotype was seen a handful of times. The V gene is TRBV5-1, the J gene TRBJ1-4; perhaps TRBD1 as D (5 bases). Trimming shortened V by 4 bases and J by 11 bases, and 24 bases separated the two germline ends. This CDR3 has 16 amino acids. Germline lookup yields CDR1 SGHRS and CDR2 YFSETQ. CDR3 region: CASSQMVGEGQEKLFF. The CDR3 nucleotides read TGCGCCAGCAGCCAAATGGTGGGGGAAGGGCAGGAGAAACTGTTTTTT.

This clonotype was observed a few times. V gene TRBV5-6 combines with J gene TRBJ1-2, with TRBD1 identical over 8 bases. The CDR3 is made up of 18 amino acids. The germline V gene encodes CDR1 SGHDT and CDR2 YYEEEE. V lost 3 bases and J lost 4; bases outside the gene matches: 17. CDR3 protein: CASSSPTSDRDRTYGYTF. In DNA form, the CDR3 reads TGTGCCAGCAGCTCCCCAACATCGGACAGGGATAGGACCTATGGCTACACCTTC.

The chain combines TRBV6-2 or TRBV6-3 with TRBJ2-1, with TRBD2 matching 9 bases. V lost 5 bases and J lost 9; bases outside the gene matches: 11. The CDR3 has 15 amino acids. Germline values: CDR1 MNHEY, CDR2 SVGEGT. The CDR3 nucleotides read TGTGCCAGCAGTCCTCCCGGGACTAGCCGGCTTGAGCAGTTCTTC. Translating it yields CASSPPGTSRLEQFF.

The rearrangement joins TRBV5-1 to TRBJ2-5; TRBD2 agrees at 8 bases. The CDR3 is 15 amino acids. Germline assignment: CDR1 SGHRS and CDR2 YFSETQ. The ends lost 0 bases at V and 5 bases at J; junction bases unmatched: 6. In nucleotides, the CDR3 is TGCGCCAGCAGCTTGGCAGGGACTAGTATGGAGACCCAGTACTTC. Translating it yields CASSLAGTSMETQYF.

CDR3 sequence reads: CASSYSGSRLDTQYF. The CDR3 nucleotides read TGTGCCAGCAGTTACTCAGGATCCAGACTGGATACGCAGTATTTT. The rearrangement links TRBV6-6 to TRBJ2-3; unclear D gene. This CDR3 is 15 amino acids long. V dropped 0 bases and J dropped 6 bases, with 13 bases sitting between them. CDR1 and CDR2 from the germline V gene are MNHNY and SVGAGI (reference sequence).

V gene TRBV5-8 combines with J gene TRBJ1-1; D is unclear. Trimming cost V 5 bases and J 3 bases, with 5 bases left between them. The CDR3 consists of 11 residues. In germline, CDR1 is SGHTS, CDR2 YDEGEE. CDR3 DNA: TGTGCCAGCAGTTTATACACTGAAGCTTTCTTT. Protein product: CASSLYTEAFF.

CDR3 DNA: TGCGCCAGCAGCCAGGCAGCCAGGACTAGCGCCGAGCAGTACTTC. Amino acids: CASSQAARTSAEQYF. The gene calls are TRBV4-1 and TRBJ2-7; 9 nucleotides line up with TRBD2. J was trimmed by 6 bases and V by 3 bases; bases with no gene match: 9. The germline CDR1 and CDR2 sequences are MGHRA and YSYEKL. The CDR3 totals 15 residues.

Here the CDR3 reads CASSLGRMDMEYF. The CDR3 bases are TGTGCCAGCAGCTTGGGACGGATGGATATGGAGTATTTT. The chain recombines TRBV7-2 with TRBJ2-3, with D perhaps given as TRBD1 or TRBD2 (5 bases each). CDR3 size: 13 residues. The V end was cut by 3 bases, the J end by 13 bases, with 17 bases between. The germline V gene encodes CDR1 SGHTA and CDR2 FQGNSA.

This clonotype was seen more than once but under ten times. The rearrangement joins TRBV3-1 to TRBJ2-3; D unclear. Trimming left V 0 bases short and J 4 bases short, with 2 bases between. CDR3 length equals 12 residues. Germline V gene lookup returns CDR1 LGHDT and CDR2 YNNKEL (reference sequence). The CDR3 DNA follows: TGTGCCAGCAGCCAAGATGCAGATACGCAGTATTTT. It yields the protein CASSQDADTQYF.

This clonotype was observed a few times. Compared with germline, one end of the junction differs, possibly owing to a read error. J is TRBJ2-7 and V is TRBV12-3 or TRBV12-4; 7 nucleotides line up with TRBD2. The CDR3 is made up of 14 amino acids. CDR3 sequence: CASSLNRASGYKPF. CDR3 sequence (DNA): TGTGCCAGCAGTTTAAATCGGGCTAGCGGATACAAGCCCTTC.

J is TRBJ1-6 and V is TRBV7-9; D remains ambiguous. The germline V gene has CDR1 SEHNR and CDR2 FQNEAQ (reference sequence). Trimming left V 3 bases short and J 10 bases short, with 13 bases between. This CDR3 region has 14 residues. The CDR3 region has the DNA TGTGCCAGCAGCTTTGTGGTAGGCGGGTCACCCCTCCACTTT. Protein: CASSFVVGGSPLHF. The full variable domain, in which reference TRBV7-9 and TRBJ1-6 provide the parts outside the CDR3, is DTGVSQNPRHKITKRGQNVTFRCDPISEHNRLYWYRQTLGQGPEFLTYFQNEAQLEKSRLLSDRFSAERPKGSFSTLEIQRTEQGDSAMYLCASSFVVGGSPLHFGNGTRLTVT.

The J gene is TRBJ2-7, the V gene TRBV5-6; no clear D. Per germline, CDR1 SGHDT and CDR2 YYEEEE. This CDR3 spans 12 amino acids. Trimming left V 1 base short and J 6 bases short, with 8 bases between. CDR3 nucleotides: TGTGCCAGCAGCTTGCTACGCGGCGAGCAGTACGTC. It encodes CASSLLRGEQYV.

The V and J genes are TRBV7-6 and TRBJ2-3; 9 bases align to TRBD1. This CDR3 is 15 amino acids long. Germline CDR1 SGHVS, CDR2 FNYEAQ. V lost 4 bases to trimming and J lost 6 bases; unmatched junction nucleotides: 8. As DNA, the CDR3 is TGTGCCAGCAGCTCGCGGGACAGGGTTTTTGATACGCAGTATTTT. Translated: CASSSRDRVFDTQYF.

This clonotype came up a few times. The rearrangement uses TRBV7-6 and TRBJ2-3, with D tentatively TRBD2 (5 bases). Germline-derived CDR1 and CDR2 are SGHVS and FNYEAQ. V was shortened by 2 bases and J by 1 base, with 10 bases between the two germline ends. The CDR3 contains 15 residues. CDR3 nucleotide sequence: TGTGCCAGCAGCTTACGGGGTTTCGGCACAGATACGCAGTATTTT. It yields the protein CASSLRGFGTDTQYF.